This is a list of T cell receptor beta chains from one sample in a study of vaccination and CD4 T cells after COVID-19. TCRdb re-called the PCR reads through MiXCR, storing one row per CDR3 protein. The sample records 15,000 or so distinct CDR3 sequences, approximately 63% being singletons. Their recognized antigens are unknown. Sequences were obtained from CD4+ T cells from blood, cultured in vitro. The receptors here all came from a human donor who had recovered from COVID-19. Both conserved end residues are trimmed from each CDR3.

TRBJ1-2	TRBV28	ASSIRNYGYT
TRBJ2-2	TRBV7-9	ASSFSAAAGELF
TRBJ2-3	TRBV20-1	SARGGASGPDTQY
TRBJ2-5	TRBV6-2/TRBV6-3	ASSYGMGHPQETQY
TRBJ1-2	TRBV7-6	ASSLPRGSGYT
TRBJ2-5	TRBV10-3	AISGGTSRSWETQY
TRBJ2-5	TRBV20-1	SARDLTSGRQTQY
TRBJ2-1	TRBV7-2	AVSRYERGYNEQF
TRBJ2-1	TRBV12-3/TRBV12-4	ASSTGGGWNEQF
TRBJ1-5	TRBV7-2	ASSLGVRENQPQH
TRBJ1-5	TRBV7-6	ASSLVIQPQH
TRBJ1-5	TRBV6-1	ASSEDSFYSNQPQH
TRBJ2-7	TRBV6-1	ASRDRVWEQY
TRBJ1-5	TRBV28	ASSFPGSGDQPQH
TRBJ2-1	TRBV7-2	ASSLKGHSSYNEQF
TRBJ1-5	TRBV5-5	ASSLTGGQPQH
TRBJ1-1	TRBV28	ASSRQGLNTEAF
TRBJ1-5	TRBV19	ASSGERGSNQPQH
TRBJ1-2	TRBV6-5	ASSYSFRGPYGYT
TRBJ1-2	TRBV27	ASSLRHTYGYT
TRBJ2-3	TRBV5-1	ASSSTSGTDTQY
TRBJ1-6	TRBV11-2	ASSYGQAANSPLH